The 27 T cell receptor beta chains reported below all come from one sample, sequenced in a study of CD8 T cells in ankylosing spondylitis. Each CDR3 protein gets one entry after TCRdb re-called the 5' RACE reads with MiXCR. The table includes about 140,000 distinct CDR3 sequences, approximately 9.2% detected once. Sequencing was carried out using synovial fluid, either unsorted or a sorted T cell fraction (not recorded which). These receptors were taken from a male donor with ankylosing spondylitis.

This clonotype was observed many times. The chain uses TRBV28 and TRBJ2-7, with D possibly TRBD1 on 6 matching bases. Trimming shortened V by 5 bases and J by 7 bases, and 18 bases separated the two germline ends. CDR1 and CDR2 (germline): MDHEN, SYDVKM. The CDR3 has 14 amino acids. DNA of the CDR3: TGTGCCAGCAGTCCCCCAGGGGCCAAGAAGGAGCAGTACTTC. Its protein is CASSPPGAKKEQYF.

This clonotype was observed at least ten times. This chain connects TRBV20-1 to TRBJ1-5, with D possibly TRBD1 on 5 matching bases. Trimming stripped 1 base from V and 4 bases from J, with 11 bases between. The CDR3 sequence is 14 residues long. Germline CDR1 reads DFQATT; CDR2 reads SNEGSKA (reference sequence). Here the CDR3 DNA reads TGCAGTGCTAGAGGGGGCAGTCCGAATCAGCCCCAGCATTTT. Protein: CSARGGSPNQPQHF.

The chain carries TRBV5-1 and TRBJ1-2, with D unresolved. Trimming removed 4 bases from V and 2 bases from J, with 12 bases in between. The germline V gene encodes CDR1 SGHRS and CDR2 YFSETQ. The length of the CDR3 is 14 residues. The CDR3 DNA follows: TGCGCCAGCAGCCCTGGTGCGGAAAACTATGGCTACACCTTC. This translates into CASSPGAENYGYTF.

This clonotype was counted only a few times. This chain uses TRBV20-1 with TRBJ2-7; 7 nucleotides align to TRBD1. V gave up 6 bases and J gave up 5 bases; unmatched junction bases: 10. This CDR3 is built from 13 residues. The germline CDR1 and CDR2 sequences are DFQATT and SNEGSKA (reference sequence). The CDR3 spells CSAADRVFHEQYF. As DNA, the CDR3 is TGCAGTGCCGCTGACAGGGTGTTCCACGAGCAGTACTTC.

This clonotype was counted a few times. This rearrangement joins TRBV20-1 to TRBJ2-1; possible D gene TRBD2, 6 bases. The V gene's germline CDR1 is DFQATT and CDR2 SNEGSKA (reference sequence). The CDR3 length is 14 residues. Trimming pared 6 bases from V and 4 bases from J, leaving 16 bases between. The CDR3 loop reads CSARRASPYNEQFF. DNA for the CDR3: TGCAGTGCCCGGAGGGCTAGCCCATACAATGAGCAGTTCTTC.

The chain couples TRBV11-1 to TRBJ2-3; unclear D gene. Trimming took off 2 bases at V and 0 bases at J, with 6 bases between the two ends. Germline values: CDR1 SGHAT, CDR2 FQDESV (reference sequence). CDR3 size: 14 residues. Here the CDR3 reads CASSLSSSTDTQYF. For the CDR3, the DNA is TGTGCCAGCAGCTTAAGTTCTAGCACAGATACGCAGTATTTT.

There are many counts of this clonotype. The chain links TRBV18 to TRBJ2-1; a possible D gene is TRBD2 (5 bases). The CDR3 extends over 13 amino acids. Germline V gene lookup returns CDR1 KGHSH and CDR2 LQKENI. Between the trimmed V and J ends, which lost 2 bases and 7 bases, there was a span of 9 bases. The CDR3 loop is CASSPGLLNEQFF. For the CDR3, the DNA is TGTGCCAGCTCACCAGGACTCCTAAATGAGCAGTTCTTC.

In this sample, this clonotype turned up many times. V usage is TRBV11-2 and J usage is TRBJ2-3; the D gene is possibly TRBD2 (7 bases). The V gene's germline CDR1 is SGHAT and CDR2 FQNNGV. Trimming took 5 bases from V and 2 from J, leaving 29 bases between them. This CDR3 comprises 20 residues. CDR3 protein: CASSVSRGAHLGLNTDTQYF. The CDR3 region has the DNA TGTGCCAGCAGCGTTAGTCGGGGGGCACACCTAGGCCTAAACACAGATACGCAGTATTTT.

This clonotype was found a few times. The V gene is TRBV24-1, the J gene TRBJ1-5; TRBD1 aligns across 8 bases. J lost 0 bases, V lost 9 bases, and 0 bases had no gene match. CDR1 and CDR2 from the germline V gene are KGHDR and SFDVKD. CDR3 length: 13 amino acids. This chain's CDR3 is CATGQGSNQPQHF. As DNA, the CDR3 is TGTGCCACCGGACAGGGTAGCAATCAGCCCCAGCATTTT.

This clonotype was observed a few times. V usage is TRBV2 and J usage is TRBJ2-4; D not certain. The V gene's germline CDR1 is SNHLY and CDR2 FYNNEI. V shed 3 bases and J shed 2 bases, with 11 bases lying between them. This CDR3 has 15 amino acids. CDR3 DNA: TGTGCCAGCAGTGACTATGGTGACCCCAAAAACATTCAGTACTTC. Amino acids: CASSDYGDPKNIQYF. The full variable domain, in which reference TRBV2 and TRBJ2-4 provide the parts outside the CDR3, is EPEVTQTPSHQVTQMGQEVILRCVPISNHLYFYWYRQILGQKVEFLVSFYNNEISEKSEIFDDQFSVERPDGSNFTLKIRSTKLEDSAMYFCASSDYGDPKNIQYFGAGTRLSVL.

This clonotype appeared many times. The chain has TRBV10-3 and TRBJ1-1; a possible D gene is TRBD1 (5 bases). The ends were cut back, 8 bases at V and 2 bases at J, with 9 bases in the middle. Germline V gene lookup returns CDR1 ENHRY and CDR2 SYGVKD. This CDR3 is built from 12 residues. Here the CDR3 DNA reads TGTGCCATCTGGGACGGAAACACTGAAGCTTTCTTT. It codes for CAIWDGNTEAFF.

The chain carries TRBV5-5 and TRBJ1-2; perhaps TRBD1 as D (5 bases). This CDR3 contains 14 residues. With 2 bases removed from V and 6 bases from J, the gap between germline ends came to 14 bases. Per the germline V gene, CDR1 is SGHKS and CDR2 is YYEKEE (reference sequence). In DNA form, the CDR3 reads TGTGCCAGCAGCTTTCAGGGTACCCCCAATGGCTACACCTTC. This encodes CASSFQGTPNGYTF.

A few counts support this clonotype. This chain uses TRBV20-1 with TRBJ2-7, with D possibly TRBD2 on 5 matching bases. Germline CDR1 is DFQATT and CDR2 is SNEGSKA (reference sequence). V lost 6 bases to trimming and J lost 6 bases, with 21 bases between them. The CDR3 is 14 residues long. Written as DNA, the CDR3 is TGCAGTGCCCGGGGTGGGATATTGGTGAGCGAGCAGTACTTC. This gives the protein CSARGGILVSEQYF.

The V gene is TRBV5-1, the J gene TRBJ2-7, with a possible D match to TRBD2 (6 bases). The CDR3 extends over 14 amino acids. The V gene lost 0 bases and the J gene lost 12 bases, with 19 bases spanning the gap. From germline, CDR1 is SGHRS and CDR2 YFSETQ. The CDR3 protein is CASSLVTGSWSVYF. The DNA of the CDR3 is TGCGCCAGCAGCTTGGTTACCGGGAGCTGGTCGGTGTACTTC.

The chain uses TRBV18 and TRBJ1-4, with no clear D. With 2 bases removed from V and 6 bases from J, the gap between germline ends came to 13 bases. The CDR3 runs to 15 residues. Germline CDR1 KGHSH, CDR2 LQKENI. CDR3 in amino acids: CASSPSPGGHEKLFF. The CDR3 DNA is TGTGCCAGCTCACCAAGTCCGGGTGGGCATGAAAAACTGTTTTTT.

The chain has TRBV9 and TRBJ2-3; 8 positions agree with TRBD2. The germline CDR1 and CDR2 sequences are SGDLS and YYNGEE. This CDR3 has 14 residues. With V trimmed by 6 bases and J by 2 bases, 5 bases remained unmatched. CDR3 in DNA: TGTGCCAGCACGGTTAGCGGGAACACAGATACGCAGTATTTT. It codes for CASTVSGNTDTQYF.

The rearrangement links TRBV9 to TRBJ1-5, with TRBD1 identical over 7 bases. The CDR3 covers 14 residues. V lost 2 bases to trimming and J lost 4 bases; unmatched junction nucleotides: 3. Germline CDR1 is SGDLS and CDR2 is YYNGEE. CDR3: CASSVGTANQPQHF. For the CDR3, the DNA is TGTGCCAGCAGCGTCGGGACAGCTAATCAGCCCCAGCATTTT. Using reference TRBV9 and TRBJ1-5 for the parts outside the CDR3, the full variable domain is DSGVTQTPKHLITATGQRVTLRCSPRSGDLSVYWYQQSLDQGLQFLIQYYNGEERAKGNILERFSAQQFPDLHSELNLSSLELGDSALYFCASSVGTANQPQHFGDGTRLSIL.

The sample holds many counts of this clonotype. The rearrangement uses TRBV4-2 and TRBJ2-7, with 7 bases aligning to TRBD2. Trimming took 1 base from V and 3 from J; bases not matched to a gene: 3. There are 14 residues in the CDR3. CDR1 is LGHNA and CDR2 is YNFKEQ in the germline V gene. CDR3 amino acids: CASSQAGGLYEQYF. CDR3 sequence (DNA): TGTGCCAGCAGCCAAGCGGGGGGTCTCTACGAGCAGTACTTC.

This clonotype came up a few times. V is TRBV5-1 and J is TRBJ2-5; D is unclear. The CDR3 spans 14 residues. The V end lost 0 bases, the J end lost 0 bases, and 6 bases lay between the germline ends. From germline, CDR1 is SGHRS and CDR2 YFSETQ. The CDR3 is CASSLASNQETQYF. As DNA, the CDR3 is TGCGCCAGCAGCTTGGCCTCGAACCAAGAGACCCAGTACTTC.

This clonotype came up a few times. The genes are TRBV20-1 and TRBJ2-3; D gene uncertain. V shed 6 bases and J shed 0 bases, with 16 bases lying between them. Per the germline V gene, CDR1 is DFQATT and CDR2 is SNEGSKA (reference sequence). The CDR3 runs 15 residues. The CDR3 protein is CSAPAPESSTDTQYF. CDR3 bases: TGCAGTGCCCCAGCCCCGGAGTCTAGCACAGATACGCAGTATTTT.

This clonotype was seen a few times. The chain is built from TRBV3-1 and TRBJ2-3; the D gene is possibly TRBD2 (6 bases). CDR1 is LGHDT and CDR2 is YNNKEL in the germline V gene (reference sequence). Trimming cost V 3 bases and J 1 base, with 8 bases left between them. The CDR3 runs 14 residues. CDR3 loop: CASSQRGGTDTQYF. CDR3 sequence (DNA): TGTGCCAGCAGCCAGCGGGGTGGCACAGATACGCAGTATTTT.

This clonotype was picked up many times. V is TRBV20-1 and J is TRBJ2-7; TRBD2 agrees at 8 bases. CDR1 DFQATT and CDR2 SNEGSKA come from the germline V gene (reference sequence). CDR3 size: 13 residues. The J segment lost 7 bases and the V segment lost 3 bases, leaving 8 bases of the junction unmatched. In DNA, the CDR3 is TGCAGTGCTAGCGGGGGGGGGTTAGAGGAGCAGTACTTC. Translation gives CSASGGGLEEQYF.

Many counts were recorded for this clonotype. The chain employs TRBV5-1 and TRBJ2-1, with unresolved D. This CDR3 region has 13 residues. Trimming cost V 0 bases and J 7 bases, with 8 bases left between them. Germline V lookup: CDR1 SGHRS, CDR2 YFSETQ. CDR3 in DNA: TGCGCCAGCAGCTTGGCCCACGTTAATGAGCAGTTCTTC. This sequence encodes CASSLAHVNEQFF.

This clonotype was detected many times. The chain couples TRBV6-5 to TRBJ1-1; 8 positions match TRBD1. V lost 4 bases and J lost 6; bases outside the gene matches: 7. Germline CDR1 MNHEY, CDR2 SVGAGI. The CDR3 contains 14 residues. This CDR3 reads CASSLIGTGAEAFF. In DNA form, the CDR3 reads TGTGCCAGCAGTTTGATCGGGACAGGCGCTGAAGCTTTCTTT.

This clonotype was seen many times. The V call is TRBV28, the J call TRBJ1-1; no firm D call. Germline loops: CDR1 MDHEN, CDR2 SYDVKM. V was shortened by 6 bases and J by 4 bases, with 12 bases between the two germline ends. The CDR3 loop spans 13 amino acids. The DNA for the CDR3 is TGTGCCAGCAGGGGCATTGTGGGCACTGAAGCTTTCTTT. This encodes CASRGIVGTEAFF.

The rearrangement links TRBV6-2 or TRBV6-3 to TRBJ1-1; D unclear. V was cut by 0 bases and J by 5 bases, with 10 bases left in between. The germline V gene encodes CDR1 MNHEY and CDR2 SVGEGT. The CDR3 covers 14 residues. The CDR3 DNA is TGTGCCAGCAGTTACTCCCCACTCGGGACTGAAGCTTTCTTT. This translates into CASSYSPLGTEAFF.

This clonotype was counted ten times or more. The rearrangement joins TRBV7-2 to TRBJ1-1, with D unclear. Looked up from germline, CDR1 is SGHTA and CDR2 is FQGNSA. CDR3 length: 14 amino acids. Trimming left V 8 bases short and J 0 bases short, with 13 bases between. CDR3 residues: CASQSVPLNTEAFF. The CDR3 DNA reads as TGTGCCAGCCAATCTGTACCTCTGAACACTGAAGCTTTCTTT.